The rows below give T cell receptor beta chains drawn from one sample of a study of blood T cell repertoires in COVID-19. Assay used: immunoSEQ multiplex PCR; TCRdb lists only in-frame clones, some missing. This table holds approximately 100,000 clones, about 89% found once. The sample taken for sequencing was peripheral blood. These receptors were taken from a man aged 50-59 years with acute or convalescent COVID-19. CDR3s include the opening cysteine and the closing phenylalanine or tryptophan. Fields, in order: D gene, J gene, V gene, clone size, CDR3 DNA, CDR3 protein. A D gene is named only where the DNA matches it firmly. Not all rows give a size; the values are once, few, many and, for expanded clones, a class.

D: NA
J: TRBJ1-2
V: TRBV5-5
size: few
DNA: TGTGCCAGCAGCTTATCAGGGCAGGGCTATGGCTACACCTTC
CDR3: CASSLSGQGYGYTF

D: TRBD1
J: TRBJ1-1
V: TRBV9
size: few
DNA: TGTGCCAGCAGCGTAGAGGGGACAGGGGGCACTGAAGCTTTCTTT
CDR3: CASSVEGTGGTEAFF

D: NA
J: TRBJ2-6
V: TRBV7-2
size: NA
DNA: TGTGCCAGCAGCTTACAGGGGCGCTCCTCTGGGGCCAACGTCCTGACTTTC
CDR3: CASSLQGRSSGANVLTF

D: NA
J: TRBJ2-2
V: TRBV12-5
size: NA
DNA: TGTGCTAGTGGTTTGGTGAACAGCCTCACCGGGGAGCTGTTTTTT
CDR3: CASGLVNSLTGELFF

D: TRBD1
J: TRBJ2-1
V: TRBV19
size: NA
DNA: TGTGCCAGTATTTCACCCGACAGGGGCCACAATGAGCAGTTCTTC
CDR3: CASISPDRGHNEQFF

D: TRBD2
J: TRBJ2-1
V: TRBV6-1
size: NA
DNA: TGTGCCAGCAGTGAAGGGGCTAGCGGGAGGGACAATGAGCAGTTCTTC
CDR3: CASSEGASGRDNEQFF

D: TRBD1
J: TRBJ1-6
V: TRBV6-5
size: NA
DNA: TGTGCCAGCAGTTCCTCCATCCCAGGGGGTGGGTCACCCCTCCACTTT
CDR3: CASSSSIPGGGSPLHF

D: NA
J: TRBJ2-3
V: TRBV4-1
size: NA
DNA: TGCGCCAGCAGCCAAGGAATACAGGCCCGCACAGATACGCAGTATTTT
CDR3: CASSQGIQARTDTQYF

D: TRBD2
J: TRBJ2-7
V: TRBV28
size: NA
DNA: TGTGCCAGCAGTGTAACTAGCGGGAGCTTCTACGAGCAGTACTTC
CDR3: CASSVTSGSFYEQYF

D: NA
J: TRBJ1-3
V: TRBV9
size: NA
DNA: TGTGCCAGCAGCGTTGGGGGCCTAAACTCTGGAAACACCATATATTTT
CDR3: CASSVGGLNSGNTIYF

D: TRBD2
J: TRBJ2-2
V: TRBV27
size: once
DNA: TGTGCCAGCAGTTTATCGGGGCTAGCGGGAGGGGTCGGGGAGCTGTTTTTT
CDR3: CASSLSGLAGGVGELFF

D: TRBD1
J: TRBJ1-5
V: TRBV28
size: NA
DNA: TGTGCCAGCAGTTTAGACAGGGTTGAACCCCAGCATTTT
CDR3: CASSLDRVEPQHF

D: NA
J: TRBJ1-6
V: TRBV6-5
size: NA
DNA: TGTGCCAGCAGTTACTCGAAAAAGCCCTCCCTGTCCCTCCACTTT
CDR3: CASSYSKKPSLSLHF

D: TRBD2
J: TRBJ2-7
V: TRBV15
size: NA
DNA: TGTGCCACCAGCAGGTCGACTAGCGGCTACGAGCAGTACTTC
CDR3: CATSRSTSGYEQYF

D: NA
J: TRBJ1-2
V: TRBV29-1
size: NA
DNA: TGCAGCGTTGACCGGGTCTATGGCTACACCTTC
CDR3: CSVDRVYGYTF

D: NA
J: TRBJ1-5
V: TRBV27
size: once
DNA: TGTGCCAGCAGTTTACAAGCAACAGCGGGGCGCAATCAGCCCCAGCATTTT
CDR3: CASSLQATAGRNQPQHF